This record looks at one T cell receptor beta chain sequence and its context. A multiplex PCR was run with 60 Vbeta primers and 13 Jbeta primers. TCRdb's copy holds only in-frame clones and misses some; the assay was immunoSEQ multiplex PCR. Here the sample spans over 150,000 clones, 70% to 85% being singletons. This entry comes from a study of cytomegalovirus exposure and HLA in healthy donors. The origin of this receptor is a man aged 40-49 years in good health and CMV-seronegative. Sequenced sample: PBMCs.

CDR3 sequence: CASSPTGVKETYEQYF. In nucleotides, the CDR3 is TGTGCCAGCAGCCCGACAGGGGTGAAGGAGACCTACGAGCAGTACTTC. This chain joins TRBV9 and TRBJ2-7; 8 nucleotides align to TRBD1. CDR1 and CDR2 (germline): SGDLS, YYNGEE. The CDR3 contains 16 residues. J was trimmed by 2 bases and V by 4 bases; bases with no gene match: 11.